A selection of T cell receptor beta chains follows, all from one sample in a study of cytomegalovirus exposure and HLA in healthy donors. Only in-frame clones appear in the TCRdb table, and some are missing; sequencing was by immunoSEQ multiplex PCR. The sample includes under 200,000 clones, approximately 82% of them seen just once. The sequenced sample was PBMCs. The receptors stem from a male donor in good health and CMV-seropositive. Each CDR3 is given with its conserved first and last residue. D genes are given only for firm matches. Size values are once, few and many counts, or a class for expanded clones, and some rows have none.

abundance | j_gene | v_gene | d_gene | CDR3aa | CDR3nt
few | TRBJ1-5 | TRBV27 | . | CASSLRIGDTSNQPQHF | TGTGCCAGCAGTTTAAGGATCGGGGACACGTCCAATCAGCCCCAGCATTTT
. | TRBJ2-2 | TRBV5-4 | . | CASSLSLGGSTGELFF | TGTGCCAGCAGCTTATCACTAGGGGGAAGTACCGGGGAGCTGTTTTTT
. | TRBJ1-5 | TRBV28 | . | CASSSREGIGNQPQHF | TGTGCCAGCAGTTCGAGGGAAGGAATTGGCAACCAGCCCCAGCATTTT
. | TRBJ2-5 | TRBV6-5 | TRBD2 | CASSYYPSGRETQYF | TGTGCCAGCAGTTATTATCCTAGCGGGCGTGAAACCCAGTACTTC
. | TRBJ1-2 | TRBV29-1 | TRBD1 | CSALTGANYGYTF | TGCAGCGCGTTGACAGGGGCTAACTATGGCTACACCTTC
. | TRBJ2-5 | TRBV6-6 | . | CASSGGRQETQYF | TGTGCCAGCAGTGGAGGGCGACAAGAGACCCAGTACTTC
. | TRBJ2-5 | TRBV7-2 | TRBD1 | CASSSWTGVTQYF | TGTGCCAGCAGCTCGTGGACAGGGGTGACCCAGTACTTC
. | TRBJ1-4 | TRBV18 | . | CASSLAESEKLFF | TGTGCCAGCTCATTGGCAGAATCGGAAAAACTGTTTTTT
. | TRBJ2-7 | TRBV28 | . | CASSSPLPAYEQYF | TGTGCCAGCAGTTCCCCTCTTCCGGCCTACGAGCAGTACTTC
. | TRBJ2-5 | TRBV10-1 | TRBD1 | CASSDRGLSETQYF | TGCGCCAGCAGCGACAGGGGGCTGTCGGAGACCCAGTACTTC
. | TRBJ2-7 | TRBV7-2 | . | CASSLVGGGQAVVVQYF | TGTGCCAGCAGCTTAGTAGGAGGCGGGCAGGCCGTAGTTGTGCAGTACTTC
. | TRBJ2-5 | TRBV4-3 | . | CASSQDSKRGLIETQYF | TGCGCCAGCAGCCAAGACTCTAAAAGAGGGTTAATAGAGACCCAGTACTTC
few | TRBJ2-7 | TRBV10-2 | TRBD1 | CASSPGTGVEQYF | TGCGCCAGCAGCCCCGGGACAGGGGTAGAGCAGTACTTC
once | TRBJ1-4 | TRBV27 | . | CASSPEPDSTTNEKLFF | TGTGCCAGCAGTCCCGAACCGGACAGTACAACTAATGAAAAACTGTTTTTT
. | TRBJ1-2 | TRBV27 | . | CASSLLGGNYGYTF | TGTGCCAGCAGTTTACTAGGCGGAAACTATGGCTACACCTTC
once | TRBJ1-2 | TRBV6-5 | . | CASSPSTGYYGYTF | TGTGCCAGCAGCCCGAGCACAGGGTACTATGGCTACACCTTC
few | TRBJ2-3 | TRBV4-3 | . | CASSHGQSTDTQYF | TGCGCCAGCAGCCACGGACAGAGCACAGATACGCAGTATTTT
. | TRBJ1-5 | TRBV6-6 | TRBD1 | CASSSGTEGQPQHF | TGTGCCAGCAGTTCCGGGACAGAAGGTCAGCCCCAGCATTTT
few | TRBJ1-5 | TRBV10-2 | . | CASSPTQRSNQPQHF | TGCGCCAGCAGTCCGACCCAGCGGAGCAATCAGCCCCAGCATTTT
. | TRBJ2-2 | TRBV11-3 | . | CASSQVRTGELFF | TGTGCCAGCAGCCAGGTTAGGACCGGGGAGCTGTTTTTT
. | TRBJ2-2 | TRBV7-2 | . | CASSLGLPRPGELFF | TGTGCCAGCAGCTTAGGCCTACCTCGCCCCGGGGAGCTGTTTTTT
. | TRBJ1-2 | TRBV10-2 | . | CASMGGVYGYTF | TGCGCCAGCATGGGGGGGGTCTATGGCTACACCTTC
. | TRBJ2-1 | TRBV7-2 | TRBD2 | CASSRPGTRSYNEQFF | TGTGCCAGCAGCCGACCCGGGACTAGATCCTACAATGAGCAGTTCTTC
. | TRBJ2-7 | TRBV7-8 | . | CASSLASRGNEQYF | TGTGCCAGCAGCTTAGCGTCTAGGGGGAACGAGCAGTACTTC
. | TRBJ2-3 | TRBV19 | TRBD2 | CASSISGGRALPPGDTQYF | TGTGCCAGTAGTATCAGTGGCGGGAGAGCCCTACCTCCAGGAGATACGCAGTATTTT
. | TRBJ1-5 | TRBV6-6 | . | CASSKARGSNQPQHF | TGTGCCAGCAGTAAGGCGCGCGGGAGCAATCAGCCCCAGCATTTT
. | TRBJ2-3 | TRBV9 | . | CASSVTGDTQYF | TGTGCCAGCAGCGTAACAGGAGATACGCAGTATTTT
. | TRBJ1-1 | TRBV6-1 | . | CASSEQTGWRETTEAFF | TGTGCCAGCAGTGAACAGACCGGGTGGCGGGAGACCACTGAAGCTTTCTTT
. | TRBJ2-5 | TRBV10-3 | . | CAISEYTGSQGETQYF | TGTGCCATCAGTGAATATACAGGGTCCCAAGGGGAGACCCAGTACTTC
. | TRBJ1-3 | TRBV5-4 | . | CASSSSGTPGNTIYF | TGTGCCAGCAGCTCCAGCGGGACACCTGGAAACACCATATATTTT
. | TRBJ1-5 | TRBV11-2 | TRBD1 | CATSRQGDQPQHF | TGTGCTACTTCACGACAGGGAGATCAGCCCCAGCATTTT
. | TRBJ1-1 | TRBV7-2 | . | CASSLRQNTEAFF | TGTGCCAGCAGCTTAAGACAGAACACTGAAGCTTTCTTT